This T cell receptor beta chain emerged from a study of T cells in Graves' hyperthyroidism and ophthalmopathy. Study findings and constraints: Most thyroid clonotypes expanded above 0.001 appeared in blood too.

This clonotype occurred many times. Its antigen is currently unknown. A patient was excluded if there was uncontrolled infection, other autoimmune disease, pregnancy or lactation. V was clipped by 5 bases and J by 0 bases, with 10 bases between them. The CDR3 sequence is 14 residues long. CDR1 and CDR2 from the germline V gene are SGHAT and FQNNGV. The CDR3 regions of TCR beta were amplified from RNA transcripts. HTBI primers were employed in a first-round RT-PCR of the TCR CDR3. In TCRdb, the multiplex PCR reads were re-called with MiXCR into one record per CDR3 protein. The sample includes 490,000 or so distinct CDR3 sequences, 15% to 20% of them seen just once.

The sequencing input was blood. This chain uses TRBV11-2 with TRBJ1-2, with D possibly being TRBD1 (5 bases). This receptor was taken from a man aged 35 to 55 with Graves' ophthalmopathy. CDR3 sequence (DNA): TGTGCCAGCAGCCATATGACAGCTAACTATGGCTACACCTTC. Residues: CASSHMTANYGYTF.